The 8 T cell receptor beta chains listed next were all sequenced from one sample in a study of blood T cell repertoires in COVID-19. The method was immunoSEQ multiplex PCR; TCRdb's version includes in-frame clones alone and lacks a portion of them. The table has approximately 140,000 clones, around 85% seen once. Material for sequencing was peripheral blood. The receptors derive from a woman between 40 and 55 years old with active or convalescent COVID-19.

The rearrangement joins TRBV10-2 to TRBJ1-1; no definite D call. The CDR3 length is 11 residues. Germline-derived CDR1 and CDR2 are WSHSY and SAAADI. V lost 1 base and J lost 8, with 5 bases in between. CDR3 region: CASSELTEAFF. CDR3 DNA: TGCGCCAGCAGTGAGTTGACAGAAGCTTTCTTT.

This CDR3 is CASSLLTANYGYTF. As DNA, the CDR3 is TGTGCCAGTAGCCTTTTGACTGCTAACTATGGCTACACCTTC. V gene TRBV19 combines with J gene TRBJ1-2; D is uncertain. The V and J ends lost 6 bases and 0 bases respectively, with 11 bases between them. Germline values: CDR1 LNHDA, CDR2 SQIVND (reference sequence). The CDR3 covers 14 residues.

This clone was picked up one time. V gene TRBV4-1 combines with J gene TRBJ2-1; 8 bases map to TRBD2. This CDR3 region has 17 residues. V was clipped by 8 bases and J by 7 bases; unmatched bases: 19. Germline V CDR1 and CDR2: MGHRA, YSYEKL. The CDR3 DNA is TGCGCCAGCCTGGGCACTATAGCGGGGCCGGGCGGGAATGAGCAGTTCTTC. Translated, it gives CASLGTIAGPGGNEQFF.

The gene calls are TRBV23-1 and TRBJ1-5, with 7 positions matching TRBD1. TRBV23-1 carries the ORF label, with uncertain function. The CDR3 is 18 amino acids. Trimming at V came to 2 bases and at J to 5 bases, leaving 15 bases not matched to a gene. DNA of the CDR3: TGCGCCAGCAGTCAAGTTCATCGCAGACAGGGACGGGATCAGCCCCAGCATTTT. Protein product: CASSQVHRRQGRDQPQHF.

The chain uses TRBV28 and TRBJ1-2, with D uncertain. Per germline, CDR1 MDHEN and CDR2 SYDVKM. There are 12 residues in the CDR3. V lost 4 bases, J lost 4 bases, and 7 bases lay in between. DNA for the CDR3: TGTGCCAGCAGTTGGGAGGTCTATGGCTACACCTTC. Translating it yields CASSWEVYGYTF.

This clone was seen a single time. The V and J genes are TRBV7-9 and TRBJ1-2; 7 bases are shared with TRBD1. Germline lookup yields CDR1 SEHNR and CDR2 FQNEAQ (reference sequence). After removal of 5 bases from V and 8 bases from J, the junction contained 8 bases not matched to a gene. The CDR3 extends over 13 amino acids. CDR3 in DNA: TGTGCCAGCAGCCCCGAGGGGGCGCGGGGCTACACCTTC. This translates into CASSPEGARGYTF. The full variable domain, with the rest looked up from reference TRBV7-9 and TRBJ1-2, is DTGVSQNPRHKITKRGQNVTFRCDPISEHNRLYWYRQTLGQGPEFLTYFQNEAQLEKSRLLSDRFSAERPKGSFSTLEIQRTEQGDSAMYLCASSPEGARGYTFGSGTRLTVV.

This clone was detected only a few times. The chain links TRBV18 to TRBJ1-2, with D hard to call. Germline CDR1 reads KGHSH; CDR2 reads LQKENI. V shed 2 bases and J shed 2 bases, with 6 bases lying between them. CDR3 size: 13 residues. The CDR3 spells CASSPKENYGYTF. The DNA for the CDR3 is TGTGCCAGCTCACCAAAGGAGAACTATGGCTACACCTTC.

The genes are TRBV14 and TRBJ1-2, with TRBD1 identical over 7 bases. Per germline, CDR1 SGHDN and CDR2 FVKESK. This CDR3 contains 14 residues. V lost 5 bases to trimming and J lost 3 bases; unmatched junction nucleotides: 6. CDR3 nucleotides: TGTGCCAGCAGCTACGACAGGGCCCACTATGGCTACACCTTC. It is translated as CASSYDRAHYGYTF.